The clone carrying this TCR beta chain has ten or more counts. Its antigen is unknown. This CDR3 is built from 14 residues. V gave up 2 bases and J gave up 0 bases, with 7 bases separating them. Per germline, CDR1 SEHNR and CDR2 FQNEAQ (reference sequence). The data stem from a study of T cells in Graves' hyperthyroidism and ophthalmopathy. Broader study findings: Researchers found most expanded thyroid clonotypes above 0.001 in blood as well. Ophthalmopathy stood apart from stable hyperthyroidism in a 13 V-J model.

Hyperthyroidism patients were newly diagnosed, had disease duration under 2 months, and were aged 18 to 65 years. The diagnostic basis comprised clinical symptoms, serum thyroxine and TRAb, thyroid ultrasound and orbital computed tomography. TCR beta CDR3 regions were amplified from RNA transcripts. The HTBI primer set drove a first-round RT-PCR of the TCR CDR3. MiXCR, applied by TCRdb to the multiplex PCR reads, yields one record per CDR3 protein. In the table there are 300,000 or so distinct CDR3 sequences, approximately 15% of which are singletons. The rearrangement links TRBV7-9 to TRBJ1-1, with no clear D. The clonotype originates from a man aged 25-40 years with Graves' hyperthyroidism. Sequences were obtained from blood. CDR3 in amino acids: CASSLSRLNTEAFF. CDR3 sequence (DNA): TGTGCCAGCAGCTTATCGCGTCTGAACACTGAAGCTTTCTTT.